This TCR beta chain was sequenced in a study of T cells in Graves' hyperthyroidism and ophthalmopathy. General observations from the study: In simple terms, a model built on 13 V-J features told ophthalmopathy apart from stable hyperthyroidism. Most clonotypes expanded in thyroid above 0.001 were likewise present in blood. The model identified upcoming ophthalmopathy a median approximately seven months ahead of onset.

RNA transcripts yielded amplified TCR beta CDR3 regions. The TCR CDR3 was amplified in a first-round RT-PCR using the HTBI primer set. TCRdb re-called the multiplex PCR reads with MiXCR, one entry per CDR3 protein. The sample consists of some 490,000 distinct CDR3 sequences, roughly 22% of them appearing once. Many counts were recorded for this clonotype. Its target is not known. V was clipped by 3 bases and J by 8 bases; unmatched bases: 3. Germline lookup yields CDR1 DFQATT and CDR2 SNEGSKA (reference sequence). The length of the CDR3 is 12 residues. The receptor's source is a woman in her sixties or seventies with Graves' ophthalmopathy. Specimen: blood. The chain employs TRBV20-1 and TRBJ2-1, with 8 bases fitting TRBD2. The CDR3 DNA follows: TGCAGTGCTAGCTGGCGGGGGGATGAGCAGTTCTTC. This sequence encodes CSASWRGDEQFF.